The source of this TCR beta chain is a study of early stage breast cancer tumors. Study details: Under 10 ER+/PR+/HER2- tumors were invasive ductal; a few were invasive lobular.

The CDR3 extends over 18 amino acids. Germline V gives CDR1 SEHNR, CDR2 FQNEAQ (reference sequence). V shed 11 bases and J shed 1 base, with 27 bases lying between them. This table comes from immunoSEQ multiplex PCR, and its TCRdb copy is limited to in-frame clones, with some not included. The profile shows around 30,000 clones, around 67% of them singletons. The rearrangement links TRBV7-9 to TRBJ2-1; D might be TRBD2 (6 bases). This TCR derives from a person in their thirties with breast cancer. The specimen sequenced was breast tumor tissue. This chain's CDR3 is CAGLPRETLSTSYNEQFF. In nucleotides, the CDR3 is TGTGCCGGCCTCCCCCGGGAGACTTTAAGTACGTCCTACAATGAGCAGTTCTTC.